This note documents a single T cell receptor (beta chain) sequence. Its antigen is still unknown. The data belong to a study of T-cell memory formation after mild COVID-19. General observations from the study: Clones which contracted sat mainly in CM and EM if CD4+, and in EMRA if CD8+. The pre-infection memory compartment contained some responding clones, suggesting cross-reactive memory joined.

The CDR3 runs to 16 residues. The germline V gene encodes CDR1 SGHNT and CDR2 YENEEA. Between the trimmed V and J ends, which lost 0 bases and 9 bases, there was a span of 15 bases. Constant-segment primers served in 5'RACE that generated TCR alpha and TCR beta cDNA libraries bearing sample barcodes and UMIs. TCRdb reprocessed the 5' RACE reads with MiXCR, giving one entry per CDR3 protein. The sample includes under 650,000 distinct CDR3 sequences, under 20% of them seen just once. The clonotype originates from an adult woman who had mild COVID-19 (a few samples of this study predate the infection). Cell type and time point are not known. The chain joins TRBV11-3 to TRBJ1-6; the D is unclear. Sequenced: PBMCs or a T cell subset sorted from them (not recorded which). The CDR3: CASSLDRCGDGSPLHF. The CDR3 region has the DNA TGTGCCAGCAGCTTAGATCGATGTGGGGATGGTTCACCCCTCCACTTT.